This TCR beta chain stems from a study of T-cell memory formation after mild COVID-19. Points on this clonotype: Antigen: not known. At one of its ends the junction is not consistent with the germline gene, which may arise from a read error.

TCRdb fed the 5' RACE reads into MiXCR, producing one record per CDR3 protein. The sample yields approximately 400,000 distinct CDR3 sequences, roughly a quarter seen once. Whole-study results and caveats: Nothing showed for sure that second-wave clones peaking on day 37 were SARS-CoV-2 specific.

CDR1 is MNHEY, CDR2 SVGAGI, per germline. The CDR3 spans 12 residues. Input material: PBMCs or a T cell subset sorted from them (not recorded which). The clonotype originates from an adult woman who had mild COVID-19 (a few samples of this study predate the infection). Cell type and time point are not known. V gene TRBV6-5 combines with J gene TRBJ2-1; D ambiguous. Written as DNA, the CDR3 is TGTGCCAGCAGTTACTCGACGGGTGAGGAGTTCTTC. It encodes CASSYSTGEEFF.